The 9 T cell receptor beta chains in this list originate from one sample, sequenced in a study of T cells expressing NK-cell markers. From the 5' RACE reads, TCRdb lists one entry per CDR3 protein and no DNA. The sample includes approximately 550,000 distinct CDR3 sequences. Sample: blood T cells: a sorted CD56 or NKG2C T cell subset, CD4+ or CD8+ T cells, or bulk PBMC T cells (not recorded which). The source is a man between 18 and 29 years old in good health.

CDR3 residues: CATSDFSRYDTDTQYF. V usage is TRBV24-1 and J usage is TRBJ2-3. CDR3 length equals 16 residues. CDR1 and CDR2 (germline): KGHDR, SFDVKD.

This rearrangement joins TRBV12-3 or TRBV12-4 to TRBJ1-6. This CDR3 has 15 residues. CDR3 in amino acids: CASSDRISYNSPLHF.

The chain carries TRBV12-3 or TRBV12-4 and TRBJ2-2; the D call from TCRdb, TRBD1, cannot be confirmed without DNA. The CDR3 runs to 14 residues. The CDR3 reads CASSGHSNTGELFF.

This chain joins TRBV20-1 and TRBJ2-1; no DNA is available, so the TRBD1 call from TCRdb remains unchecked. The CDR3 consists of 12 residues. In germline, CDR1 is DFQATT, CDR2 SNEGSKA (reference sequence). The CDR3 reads CSAWDRTNEQFF.

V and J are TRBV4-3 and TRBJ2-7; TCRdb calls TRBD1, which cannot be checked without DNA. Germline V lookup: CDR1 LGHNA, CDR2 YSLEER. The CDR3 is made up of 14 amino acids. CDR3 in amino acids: CASSPRDTTYEQYF.

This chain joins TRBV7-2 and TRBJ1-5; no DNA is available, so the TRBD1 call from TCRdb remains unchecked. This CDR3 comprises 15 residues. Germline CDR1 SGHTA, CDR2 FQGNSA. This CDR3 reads CASSFQGQGNQPQHF.

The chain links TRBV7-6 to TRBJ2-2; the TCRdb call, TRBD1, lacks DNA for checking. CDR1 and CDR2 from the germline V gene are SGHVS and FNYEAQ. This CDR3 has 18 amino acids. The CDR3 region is CASTKTGPQRGATGELFF.

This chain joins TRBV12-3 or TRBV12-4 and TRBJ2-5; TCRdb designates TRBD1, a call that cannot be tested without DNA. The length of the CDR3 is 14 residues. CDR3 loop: CASRDGGYQETQYF.

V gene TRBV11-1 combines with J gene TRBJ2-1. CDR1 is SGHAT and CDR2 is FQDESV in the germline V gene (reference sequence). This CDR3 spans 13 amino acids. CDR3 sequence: CASSVGGYNEQFF.